Listed below are T cell receptor beta chains from one sample, sequenced in a study of shared clonotypes between healthy human individuals. Profiled with immunoSEQ multiplex PCR; TCRdb holds only in-frame clones, not every one. The profile covers about 2,500,000 clones, with around 90% appearing a single time and roughly 0.13% taken by the ten largest. What was sequenced was naive CD4+ T cells sorted from blood. The receptors shown here come from a man between 18 and 35 years old in good health. CDR3s include the opening cysteine and the closing phenylalanine or tryptophan. A D gene is named only where the DNA matches it firmly. Rows give clone size only sometimes, using once, few, many, or a class for an expanded clone.

J gene	clone size	D gene	V gene	CDR3 DNA	CDR3 protein
TRBJ2-3	.	.	TRBV6-1	TGTGCCAGCAGTGAGGCGGGGGCCCCCCCAGATACGCAGTATTTT	CASSEAGAPPDTQYF
TRBJ2-7	.	TRBD1	TRBV6-5	TGTGCCAGCAGTCTACGACAGGGAGCCGACGAGCAGTACTTC	CASSLRQGADEQYF
TRBJ2-3	.	TRBD2	TRBV9	TGTGCCAGCAGCCCCCGGGGGGCGGGGGGCGTGGATACGCAGTATTTT	CASSPRGAGGVDTQYF
TRBJ2-7	.	.	TRBV11-2	TGTGCCAGCAGCTTAGCCCCCACGGTCTCCTCCTACGAGCAGTACTTC	CASSLAPTVSSYEQYF
TRBJ2-1	.	.	TRBV7-9	TGTGCCAGCAGCTTGGTAGCGGACAATGAGCAGTTCTTC	CASSLVADNEQFF
TRBJ2-7	once	TRBD2	TRBV28	TGTGCCAGTCTTTCTGGGCGGCTAGCGGCTGACTTC	CASLSGRLAADF
TRBJ1-6	.	TRBD1	TRBV7-9	TGTGCCAGCAGCTTAAGGGGGCAAAATTCACCCCTCCACTTT	CASSLRGQNSPLHF
TRBJ2-1	.	.	TRBV19	TGTGCCAGTAGTATTTGGCATGAGCAGTTCTTC	CASSIWHEQFF
TRBJ2-7	.	TRBD2	TRBV2	TGTGCCAGCAGTGAAGGCGGCGGGAGGGCCCGCGAGCAGTACTTC	CASSEGGGRAREQYF
TRBJ2-1	.	TRBD2	TRBV12-5	TGTGCTAGTGGTCGAGGACTGGGCGGGAGGAATGAGCAGTTCTTC	CASGRGLGGRNEQFF
TRBJ2-6	.	TRBD1	TRBV14	TGTGCCAGCAGCCCAAATACAGGACAGGTGTTTTCCTCTGGGGCCAACGTCCTGACTTTC	CASSPNTGQVFSSGANVLTF
TRBJ1-1	few	.	TRBV7-3	TGTGCCAGCAGCGTCAAGGGGGGAAACACTGAAGCTTTCTTT	CASSVKGGNTEAFF
TRBJ2-2	.	.	TRBV7-9	TGTGCCAGCAGCTCAAGGACGGCCCTCGGCACCGGGGAGCTGTTTTTT	CASSSRTALGTGELFF
TRBJ2-5	.	TRBD2	TRBV5-1	TGCGCCAGCAGCCCCGCGACTAGCGGAGAGACCCAGTACTTC	CASSPATSGETQYF
TRBJ2-3	.	.	TRBV30	TGTGCCTGGAGTTTTGGGGGAAAAGATACGCAGTATTTT	CAWSFGGKDTQYF
TRBJ2-5	few	TRBD2	TRBV27	TGTGCCAGCACCTCCGGACTAGCGGGACAAGAGACCCAGTACTTC	CASTSGLAGQETQYF
TRBJ1-4	.	.	TRBV5-1	TGCGCCAGCAGTCCTGGGACGGTGAATGAAAAACTGTTTTTT	CASSPGTVNEKLFF
TRBJ2-3	.	TRBD1	TRBV6-1	TGTGCCAGCAGTGACCGAGGACAGGGGGGGCCAGATACGCAGTATTTT	CASSDRGQGGPDTQYF
TRBJ2-7	.	.	TRBV7-9	TGTGCCAGCAGCTTAAGCAGGGCCCTTTCCTACGAGCAGTACTTC	CASSLSRALSYEQYF
TRBJ1-1	once	.	TRBV29-1	TGCAGCGTTCGGACAGATCTGAACACTGAAGCTTTCTTT	CSVRTDLNTEAFF
TRBJ2-7	.	.	TRBV30	TGTGCCTGGGGAGGTAGCTACGAGCAGTACTTC	CAWGGSYEQYF
TRBJ2-1	once	TRBD1	TRBV5-5	TGTGCCAGCAGCTTGGCCGGGACAGGGGCTATGGGTGAGCAGTTCTTC	CASSLAGTGAMGEQFF
TRBJ2-5	.	.	TRBV9	TGTGCCAGCAGCCCGCTCGGGACGAACCAAGAGACCCAGTACTTC	CASSPLGTNQETQYF
TRBJ2-7	.	.	TRBV6-6	TGTGCCAGCAGTATCGAGGGGACCGGGACCTACGAGCAGTACTTC	CASSIEGTGTYEQYF
TRBJ2-3	.	.	TRBV28	TGTGCCATCCTAGCCTCTAGCACAGATACGCAGTATTTT	CAILASSTDTQYF
TRBJ1-5	.	.	TRBV5-1	TGCGCCAGCAGCTTGGAAGGTTATAGCAATCAGCCCCAGCATTTT	CASSLEGYSNQPQHF
TRBJ2-2	.	TRBD2	TRBV5-4	TGTGCCAGCAGCTTGTTAGCGGGAGACCACACCGGGGAGCTGTTTTTT	CASSLLAGDHTGELFF
TRBJ1-1	.	.	TRBV5-1	TGCGCCAGCAGCTTGCAGACGACGAACACTGAAGCTTTCTTT	CASSLQTTNTEAFF
TRBJ2-7	.	.	TRBV11-2	TGTGCCAGCAGCCCGACAGGCCCCTACGAGCAGTACTTC	CASSPTGPYEQYF